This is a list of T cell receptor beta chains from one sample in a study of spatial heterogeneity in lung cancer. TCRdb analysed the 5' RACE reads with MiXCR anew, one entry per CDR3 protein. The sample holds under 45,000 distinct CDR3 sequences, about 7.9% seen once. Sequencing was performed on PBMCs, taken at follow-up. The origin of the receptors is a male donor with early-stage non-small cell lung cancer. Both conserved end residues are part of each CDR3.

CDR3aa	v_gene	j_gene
CAISQGAPTEAFF	TRBV10-3	TRBJ1-1
CSARKPGLAGREQYF	TRBV20-1	TRBJ2-7
CASSSLQGAGMNTEAFF	TRBV19	TRBJ1-1
CASSYVQGRTEAFF	TRBV6-2/TRBV6-3	TRBJ1-1
CASSPPRVADTDTQYF	TRBV18	TRBJ2-3
CAISAGTVQTDTQYF	TRBV10-3	TRBJ2-3
CASSESGGDYEQYF	TRBV10-2	TRBJ2-7
CASSEGRQIREKLFF	TRBV6-1	TRBJ1-4
CASSYQSGTGELFF	TRBV6-2/TRBV6-3	TRBJ2-2
CASSFQWGHGYTF	TRBV7-2	TRBJ1-2
CASSLTQPGELFF	TRBV7-3	TRBJ2-2
CASTPGRTSGGNWNNEQFF	TRBV19	TRBJ2-1
CASRRGQGGLSYEQYF	TRBV27	TRBJ2-7
CVSDPDSNQPQHF	TRBV19	TRBJ1-5
CSARKQPQHF	TRBV20-1	TRBJ1-5
CASSPPYSRVRVEQYF	TRBV18	TRBJ2-7
CASRPGQGPYEQYF	TRBV7-9	TRBJ2-7
CASSLPGQTSYEQYF	TRBV5-6	TRBJ2-7
CASSSPDGAEAFF	TRBV28	TRBJ1-1
CASSLTGEAFF	TRBV7-9	TRBJ1-1
CASSYGETGGEEQYF	TRBV6-6	TRBJ2-7
CSARGEGGQGTEAFF	TRBV20-1	TRBJ1-1
CASSFSSYNEQFF	TRBV12-3/TRBV12-4	TRBJ2-1
CASSPAGGRNEQFF	TRBV10-1	TRBJ2-1
CASSFYYGQIEKLFF	TRBV7-9	TRBJ1-4
CASSARGTDTQYF	TRBV7-3	TRBJ2-3
CSARASGGTGIEQYF	TRBV20-1	TRBJ2-7
CSARDKTSYNEQFF	TRBV20-1	TRBJ2-1
CASGVTNQPQHF	TRBV27	TRBJ1-5
CASSVGGATKDGYTF	TRBV11-1	TRBJ1-2
CATSDNRGAQETQYF	TRBV24-1	TRBJ2-5
CASSQEDRAYTEAFF	TRBV4-2	TRBJ1-1
CASSLSSTGRSYEQYF	TRBV12-3/TRBV12-4	TRBJ2-7
CASSQGDRTRYGYTF	TRBV4-2	TRBJ1-2
CASSQRDRGLVGTEAFF	TRBV3-1	TRBJ1-1
CASNRDNSYEQYF	TRBV6-6	TRBJ2-7
CASSLTGLSETQYF	TRBV6-6	TRBJ2-5
CASSSGLATASNTGELFF	TRBV7-3	TRBJ2-2
CASSIQTGGAETQYF	TRBV7-2	TRBJ2-5
CASNRGGELFF	TRBV5-6	TRBJ2-2
CASSLTSNTEAFF	TRBV12-3/TRBV12-4	TRBJ1-1
CASSRQGHEQFF	TRBV6-2/TRBV6-3	TRBJ2-1
CASSLLGGLDTQYF	TRBV11-2	TRBJ2-3
CSARGYWGLSYEQYF	TRBV20-1	TRBJ2-7
CASSSRQGNQPQHF	TRBV7-9	TRBJ1-5
CASSWDRGSNSPLHF	TRBV7-9	TRBJ1-6
CASSAGTSGGTGELFF	TRBV10-1	TRBJ2-2
CASSLGAPVSSYGYTF	TRBV5-6	TRBJ1-2
CSARVAGLDVYTQYF	TRBV20-1	TRBJ2-3
CASSLDWGTGELFF	TRBV5-1	TRBJ2-2
CASSAVPLGDNEQFF	TRBV6-1	TRBJ2-1
CASSPPRGGSETQYF	TRBV9	TRBJ2-5